This T cell receptor (beta chain) was sequenced for a study of cytotoxic CD8 clonotypes in ibrutinib-treated CLL. Measured with immunoSEQ multiplex PCR; TCRdb has only the in-frame clones, and not every one. This sample has about 14,000 clones, with around 68% found just once. Germline V gene lookup returns CDR1 MDHEN and CDR2 SYDVKM. This CDR3 has 12 residues. V lost 10 bases and J lost 0, with 9 bases in between. This TCR was recovered from a human donor with chronic lymphocytic leukemia. The rearrangement links TRBV28 to TRBJ1-1, with D possibly TRBD1 on 5 matching bases. This specimen was PBMCs, taken before ibrutinib treatment. CDR3 DNA sequence: TGTGCCATCCAGGGTATGAACACTGAAGCTTTCTTT. Translating it yields CAIQGMNTEAFF.